This T cell receptor beta chain was retrieved from a study of T-cell memory formation after mild COVID-19. A 5'RACE reaction primed in the constant segment made cDNA libraries of TCR alpha and TCR beta, and these carried sample barcodes and UMIs. TCRdb reprocessed the 5' RACE reads via MiXCR and lists one record per CDR3 protein. The data show 300,000 to 400,000 distinct CDR3 sequences, with 10% to 15% seen just once and over 20% held by the top ten. V lost 3 bases and J lost 4, with 17 bases in between. The CDR3 extends over 16 amino acids. Germline V gene lookup returns CDR1 LGHNA and CDR2 YSLEER. This clonotype was counted between two and nine times.

The TCR comes from a man in his late teens or twenties who had mild COVID-19 (a few samples of this study predate the infection). Cell type and time point are not known. Sequencing was carried out using PBMCs or a T cell subset sorted from them (not recorded which). The rearrangement joins TRBV4-3 to TRBJ2-3; the D gene is possibly TRBD1 (6 bases). The CDR3 loop is CASSQLQGRGADTQYF. The CDR3 region has the DNA TGCGCCAGCAGCCAGCTACAGGGTAGGGGCGCAGATACGCAGTATTTT.